These T cell receptor beta chains were read from a single sample in a study of T cell repertoires in cytomegalovirus infection. TCRdb recomputed calls from the reads with MiXCR, one row per CDR3 protein. The data hold about 490,000 distinct CDR3 sequences, with approximately 26% observed a single time. The sequencing input was PBMCs. These receptor sequences come from a human donor in good health (CMV status not recorded). Some clones in this sample may be carry-over from other donors' samples. The CDR3 runs from the conserved cysteine through the conserved F or W. D genes are given only for firm matches. A row's size may be missing; if present it is once, few, many or a size class.

TRBJ1-1,16,-,TRBD1,TRBV5-4,CASSNAPTGANTEAFF,TGTGCCAGCAGCAACGCCCCGACAGGGGCTAACACTGAAGCTTTCTTT
TRBJ1-1,13,many,-,TRBV7-8,CASSKTENTEAFF,TGTGCCAGCAGTAAGACGGAGAACACTGAAGCTTTCTTT
TRBJ1-1,16,few,-,TRBV11-3,CASSPRRLDHNTEAFF,TGTGCCAGCAGCCCTCGACGGCTGGACCATAACACTGAAGCTTTCTTT
TRBJ2-2,16,-,TRBD2,TRBV15,CATSRETSGRGGELFF,TGTGCCACCAGCAGAGAGACTAGCGGGAGAGGCGGGGAGCTGTTTTTT
TRBJ2-7,14,-,-,TRBV15,CATSRDKGAYEQYF,TGTGCCACCAGCAGAGATAAGGGAGCCTACGAGCAGTACTTC
TRBJ2-7,15,-,TRBD2,TRBV7-3,CASSPKAGGWDEQYF,TGTGCCAGCAGCCCGAAAGCGGGAGGGTGGGACGAGCAGTACTTC
TRBJ1-6,14,-,-,TRBV7-2,CASSFNGNNSPLHF,TGTGCCAGCAGCTTTAACGGGAATAATTCACCCCTCCACTTT
TRBJ2-3,15,many,TRBD2,TRBV7-2,CASSLVSSGRNTQYF,TGTGCCAGCAGCTTAGTCTCTAGCGGGAGAAATACGCAGTATTTT
TRBJ2-1,15,few,-,TRBV20-1,CSAEAGTRTYNEQFF,TGCAGTGCTGAAGCCGGGACACGGACCTACAATGAGCAGTTCTTC
TRBJ1-6,16,many,-,TRBV7-2,CASSLAGLRGNSPLHF,TGTGCCAGCAGCTTAGCCGGGCTTCGGGGAAATTCACCCCTCCACTTT
TRBJ2-7,16,-,TRBD2,TRBV6-5,CASSYAASGGSYEQYF,TGTGCCAGCAGTTACGCGGCTAGCGGGGGCTCCTACGAGCAGTACTTC
TRBJ1-1,15,few,-,TRBV6-2/TRBV6-3,CASSLLGAVNTEAFF,TGTGCCAGCAGTCTACTCGGGGCAGTGAACACTGAAGCTTTCTTT
TRBJ2-1,19,many,TRBD2,TRBV7-2,CASSSGLAGGPNPLNEQFF,TGTGCCAGCAGCTCGGGACTAGCGGGAGGTCCAAACCCTCTAAATGAGCAGTTCTTC
TRBJ1-2,13,few,TRBD1,TRBV10-3,CAISAGQEAGYTF,TGTGCCATCAGTGCAGGACAGGAGGCCGGCTACACCTTC
TRBJ2-3,15,few,-,TRBV13,CASSSKRSATDTQYF,TGTGCCAGCAGCTCCAAGCGGAGCGCCACAGATACGCAGTATTTT
TRBJ1-2,12,few,-,TRBV12-3/TRBV12-4,CASSSPYYGYTF,TGTGCCAGCAGCTCGCCCTACTATGGCTACACCTTC
TRBJ1-1,14,-,-,TRBV20-1,CSARDIFGNTEAFF,TGCAGTGCTAGAGATATCTTTGGGAACACTGAAGCTTTCTTT
TRBJ1-1,14,few,-,TRBV11-3,CASSSPTFNTEAFF,TGTGCCAGCAGCTCCCCCACTTTTAACACTGAAGCTTTCTTT
TRBJ2-7,13,-,-,TRBV18,CASSKGVSYEQYF,TGTGCCAGCTCAAAGGGAGTCTCCTACGAGCAGTACTTC
TRBJ2-3,16,many,-,TRBV7-2,CASSPPGLTRRDTQYF,TGTGCCAGCAGCCCCCCAGGGCTGACGCGGCGAGATACGCAGTATTTT
TRBJ2-1,17,-,TRBD2,TRBV12-3/TRBV12-4,CASSRTSGQFTYNEQFF,TGTGCCAGCAGTCGAACTAGCGGGCAGTTCACCTACAATGAGCAGTTCTTC
TRBJ2-7,17,-,TRBD2,TRBV20-1,CSATGLAGGPRSGEQYF,TGCAGTGCTACGGGACTAGCGGGAGGGCCAAGATCGGGCGAGCAGTACTTC
TRBJ1-1,14,-,-,TRBV29-1,CSVEGIRGNTEAFF,TGCAGCGTTGAAGGGATCCGGGGGAACACTGAAGCTTTCTTT
TRBJ2-3,17,many,-,TRBV7-2,CASSSPDSRASTDTQYF,TGTGCCAGCAGCTCCCCGGACAGCCGAGCTAGCACAGATACGCAGTATTTT
TRBJ2-3,19,-,TRBD2,TRBV7-9,CASSPRGTSGRPLTDTQYF,TGTGCCAGCAGCCCAAGAGGGACTAGCGGGAGGCCCCTCACAGATACGCAGTATTTT
TRBJ1-1,13,once,-,TRBV4-3,CASSQEEDSEAFF,TGCGCCAGCAGCCAAGAGGAGGACAGCGAAGCTTTCTTT
TRBJ2-2,16,many,-,TRBV12-3/TRBV12-4,CASGVGGGVNIGELFF,TGTGCCAGCGGAGTTGGTGGAGGGGTTAATATCGGGGAGCTGTTTTTT
TRBJ1-5,17,few,-,TRBV4-1,CASSQDQAGYSNQPQHF,TGCGCCAGCAGCCAAGATCAGGCAGGCTATAGCAATCAGCCCCAGCATTTT
TRBJ2-5,19,many,TRBD1,TRBV12-3/TRBV12-4,CASSLAHYLGQGYQETQYF,TGTGCCAGCAGTTTAGCTCATTATTTGGGACAGGGATATCAAGAGACCCAGTACTTC
TRBJ1-1,16,-,-,TRBV29-1,CSVDWAGAPMNTEAFF,TGCAGCGTTGATTGGGCGGGGGCACCTATGAACACTGAAGCTTTCTTT
TRBJ2-7,14,few,TRBD2,TRBV6-6,CASIPAGGTYEQYF,TGTGCCAGCATCCCCGCGGGAGGGACCTACGAGCAGTACTTC
TRBJ1-1,13,few,-,TRBV2,CASIRDWNTEAFF,TGTGCCAGTATCCGGGACTGGAACACTGAAGCTTTCTTT
TRBJ1-5,14,few,-,TRBV28,CASSLSRVNQPQHF,TGTGCCAGCAGTTTATCCCGGGTCAATCAGCCCCAGCATTTT
TRBJ2-3,15,many,-,TRBV7-2,CASSPGGSGTDTQYF,TGTGCCAGCAGCCCAGGGGGGTCTGGCACAGATACGCAGTATTTT
TRBJ1-5,18,-,TRBD1,TRBV6-2/TRBV6-3,CASRGPPGQASANQPQHF,TGTGCCAGCAGGGGTCCACCGGGACAGGCTTCGGCCAATCAGCCCCAGCATTTT
TRBJ1-1,13,-,-,TRBV6-5,CASTYRVNTEAFF,TGTGCCAGCACTTACAGGGTGAACACTGAAGCTTTCTTT
TRBJ2-1,14,-,TRBD2,TRBV7-8,CASSSGLAGLEQFF,TGTGCCAGCAGCTCGGGACTAGCGGGACTTGAGCAGTTCTTC
TRBJ1-6,14,-,-,TRBV12-3/TRBV12-4,CASSPRERGSPLHF,TGTGCCAGCAGTCCTCGGGAGAGGGGTTCACCCCTCCACTTT
TRBJ1-1,13,many,-,TRBV7-9,CASSFEGGTEAFF,TGTGCCAGCAGTTTTGAGGGTGGCACTGAAGCTTTCTTT
TRBJ2-1,16,few,TRBD1,TRBV7-9,CASSPTPGTGDNEQFF,TGTGCCAGCAGCCCTACTCCCGGGACAGGGGACAATGAGCAGTTCTTC
TRBJ2-7,16,once,TRBD2,TRBV10-3,CAIRAAGALNLVEQYF,TGTGCCATCAGGGCTGCGGGAGCGCTCAACCTAGTCGAGCAGTACTTC
TRBJ2-3,15,many,TRBD1,TRBV6-1,CASSEQGARTDTQYF,TGTGCCAGCAGTGAACAGGGGGCTCGGACAGATACGCAGTATTTT
TRBJ2-2,15,-,-,TRBV19,CASSQRIANTGELFF,TGTGCCAGTAGCCAGAGGATCGCGAACACCGGGGAGCTGTTTTTT
TRBJ1-1,15,few,TRBD1,TRBV20-1,CSAILIGGPNTEAFF,TGCAGTGCTATACTAATAGGGGGCCCCAACACTGAAGCTTTCTTT
TRBJ2-1,14,-,-,TRBV28,CASSSGSFYNEQFF,TGTGCCAGCAGTTCGGGGAGCTTCTACAATGAGCAGTTCTTC
TRBJ2-1,17,many,TRBD2,TRBV5-4,CASSSPWGGSSYNEQFF,TGTGCCAGCAGCTCCCCTTGGGGCGGGAGTTCCTACAATGAGCAGTTCTTC
TRBJ2-2,15,many,-,TRBV7-2,CASSELATNTGELFF,TGTGCCAGCAGCGAGTTAGCGACGAACACCGGGGAGCTGTTTTTT
TRBJ2-4,16,-,-,TRBV12-3/TRBV12-4,CASSPGPGVAKNIQYF,TGTGCCAGCAGTCCCGGTCCAGGGGTAGCCAAAAACATTCAGTACTTC
TRBJ2-4,20,many,TRBD1,TRBV7-9,CASSFSPPGQRFLAKNIQYF,TGTGCCAGCAGCTTTTCGCCCCCGGGACAGAGATTTTTAGCCAAAAACATTCAGTACTTC